The 3 T cell receptor beta chains below were found in one sample sequenced in a study of shared clonotypes between healthy human individuals. Assay used: immunoSEQ multiplex PCR; TCRdb lists only in-frame clones, some missing. This table holds about 820,000 clones, about 92% found once. Naive CD8 isolation took CD45RO-negative cells positively selected for CCR7 and excluded terminally differentiated effector memory CD45RA+ cells. Sequenced sample: naive CD8+ T cells sorted from blood. Receptor source: a man aged 25 to 40 in good health.

In the case of this clone: The same CDR3 also results from other DNA sequences found in this sample. This rearrangement joins TRBV27 to TRBJ1-5; 9 nucleotides match TRBD1. This CDR3 comprises 14 residues. V trimming: 2 bases; J trimming: 4 bases; junction bases outside the gene matches: 0. Germline V gene sequence: CDR1 MNHEY, CDR2 SMNVEV (reference sequence). The CDR3 region has the DNA TGTGCCAGCAGTTTAGACAGGGGGAATCAGCCCCAGCATTTT. Translating it yields CASSLDRGNQPQHF.

This chain links TRBV7-9 with TRBJ2-3; D gene uncertain. Germline assignment: CDR1 SEHNR and CDR2 FQNEAQ (reference sequence). The CDR3 runs 15 residues. The ends were cut back, 5 bases at V and 0 bases at J, with 12 bases in the middle. CDR3: CASSPVVRSTDTQYF. For the CDR3, the DNA is TGTGCCAGCAGCCCAGTGGTGCGAAGCACAGATACGCAGTATTTT.

The chain combines TRBV9 with TRBJ2-2; unclear D gene. The CDR3 has 15 residues. Germline CDR1 and CDR2: SGDLS and YYNGEE. Trimming stripped 4 bases from V and 2 bases from J, with 12 bases between. CDR3 DNA: TGTGCCAGCAGCCTTCTTGAGTATAACACCGGGGAGCTGTTTTTT. Protein: CASSLLEYNTGELFF.